The clone carrying this T cell receptor beta chain was seen repeatedly, ten times or more. The data were obtained in a study of response to subunit inactivated influenza vaccine. TCRdb re-derived calls from the RT-PCR reads in MiXCR, one entry per CDR3 protein. The table lists about 620,000 distinct CDR3 sequences, approximately 10% of them singletons. V dropped 5 bases and J dropped 0; count of bases not matched to a gene: 4. The CDR3 is made up of 14 amino acids. Germline V lookup: CDR1 SEHNR, CDR2 FQNEAQ (reference sequence). Separately, the same data were catalogued under a study of T cells expressing NK-cell markers. From that study: The authors made TCR beta cDNA libraries by 5'RACE template switching. This switching added a universal primer site and UMIs. The leading position in the CD3+CD56-NKG2C+ fraction of several donors also went to these clonotypes.

The origin of this receptor is a man aged 45-65 years who received an inactivated influenza vaccine. The chain has TRBV7-9 and TRBJ2-7; 7 bases agree with TRBD1. Sequenced here: PBMCs from blood, sampled on the day of vaccination. CDR3 in amino acids: CASSRQGSSYEQYF. The CDR3, as DNA: TGTGCCAGCAGCAGACAGGGTAGCTCCTACGAGCAGTACTTC.